These T cell receptor beta chains were read from a single sample in a study of shared clonotypes between healthy human individuals. Here immunoSEQ multiplex PCR was the method, and the copy in TCRdb shows in-frame clones only, minus some. The profile shows approximately 720,000 clones, 60% to 80% of them singletons. The sequenced sample was memory CD4+ T cells sorted from blood. The receptor set was obtained from a woman younger than 45 in good health. Both conserved end residues are part of each CDR3. D genes are given only for firm matches. The size of a clone is reported for some rows only, either as once, few or many, or as a class for expanded clones.

V: TRBV18; length: 18; J: TRBJ1-3; D: .; size: .; CDR3: CASSPLGPHPNSGNTIYF; DNA: TGTGCCAGCTCACCATTGGGTCCTCACCCGAACTCTGGAAACACCATATATTTT
V: TRBV19; length: 15; J: TRBJ2-2; D: .; size: once; CDR3: CASKKGTVNTGELFF; DNA: TGTGCCAGTAAAAAAGGGACCGTAAACACCGGGGAGCTGTTTTTT
V: TRBV2; length: 13; J: TRBJ2-6; D: .; size: .; CDR3: CASEGSGANVLTF; DNA: TGTGCCAGTGAGGGGTCCGGGGCCAACGTCCTGACTTTC
V: TRBV18; length: 15; J: TRBJ2-1; D: TRBD2; size: .; CDR3: CASSDIGGRASEQFF; DNA: TGTGCCAGCTCCGATATAGGCGGGAGGGCGAGCGAGCAGTTCTTC
V: TRBV29-1; length: 14; J: TRBJ2-1; D: .; size: .; CDR3: CSVGWLEDYNEQFF; DNA: TGCAGCGTTGGTTGGCTAGAGGATTACAATGAGCAGTTCTTC
V: TRBV7-6; length: 15; J: TRBJ2-1; D: .; size: .; CDR3: CASSLGYASYNEQFF; DNA: TGTGCCAGCAGCTTAGGTTACGCCTCCTACAATGAGCAGTTCTTC
V: TRBV5-1; length: 15; J: TRBJ2-5; D: TRBD1; size: .; CDR3: CASSLTGQAEETQYF; DNA: TGCGCCAGCAGCTTAACCGGACAGGCTGAGGAGACCCAGTACTTC
V: TRBV9; length: 16; J: TRBJ2-7; D: TRBD2; size: .; CDR3: CASSAGLAGVGYEQYF; DNA: TGTGCCAGCAGCGCCGGACTAGCGGGAGTGGGCTACGAGCAGTACTTC
V: TRBV2; length: 12; J: TRBJ1-2; D: .; size: .; CDR3: CASSLSARGYTF; DNA: TGTGCCAGCAGTCTGTCAGCCCGGGGCTACACCTTC
V: TRBV2; length: 15; J: TRBJ2-1; D: TRBD2; size: .; CDR3: CASSEWGGNDYEQFF; DNA: TGTGCCAGCAGTGAATGGGGGGGGAACGACTATGAGCAGTTCTTC
V: TRBV2; length: 15; J: TRBJ1-5; D: .; size: .; CDR3: CASSGAGGGNQPQHF; DNA: TGTGCCAGCAGTGGCGCGGGGGGTGGCAATCAGCCCCAGCATTTT
V: TRBV9; length: 13; J: TRBJ1-4; D: .; size: few; CDR3: CASSRRLNEKLFF; DNA: TGTGCCAGCAGCAGACGGCTAAATGAAAAACTGTTTTTT